The 26 T cell receptor beta chains given below trace back to one sample, sequenced in a study of memory CD4+ T cells and cytomegalovirus serostatus (dated by TCRdb to 2018 to 2020). A FACSAria II was used to sort memory CD4+ T cells, defined as single viable CD3+CD4+CD8-CD45RO+ cells. The library was obtained by the immunoSEQ multiplex PCR assay. In its TCRdb copy, this immuneACCESS table keeps in-frame sequences only and misses some clones. Where compared with another copy, unresolved V genes explain less than half of these, and the others have no known cause. The sample table contains about 50,000 clones; only one count was recorded for 60% to 80% of them. The ten top clones hold 0.55% to 0.7% of the sample. Sequenced: memory CD4+ T cells from blood. Source of these receptors: an adult in good health and CMV-seronegative.

The V and J genes are TRBV5-8 and TRBJ2-7, with no clear D. The CDR3 consists of 12 residues. The V end was cut by 4 bases, the J end by 3 bases, with 8 bases between. The germline V gene encodes CDR1 SGHTS and CDR2 YDEGEE. The CDR3 DNA is TGTGCCAGCAGCGCCGACAACTACGAGCAGTACTTC. Translation gives CASSADNYEQYF.

The rearrangement joins TRBV9 to TRBJ1-1; TRBD1 might be the D (5 bases). The CDR3 totals 17 residues. V was clipped by 0 bases and J by 0 bases, with 15 bases between them. CDR1 SGDLS and CDR2 YYNGEE come from the germline V gene. The CDR3 sequence is CASSVDVGWGVNTEAFF. The CDR3, as DNA: TGTGCCAGCAGCGTAGATGTGGGATGGGGGGTGAACACTGAAGCTTTCTTT.

The chain links TRBV29-1 to TRBJ2-2; perhaps TRBD2 as D (5 bases). CDR1 is SQVTM, CDR2 ANQGSEA, per germline. V was pared by 7 bases and J by 3 bases, with 12 bases between. This CDR3 region has 13 residues. Written as DNA, the CDR3 is TGCAGCGCCAGTCGGGGAGACACCGGGGAGCTGTTTTTT. Translated: CSASRGDTGELFF.

The chain combines TRBV5-4 with TRBJ2-5, with D unclear. V gave up 4 bases and J gave up 3 bases, with 16 bases separating them. The CDR3 sequence is 15 residues long. Looked up from germline, CDR1 is SGHNT and CDR2 is YYREEE (reference sequence). CDR3 region: CASSLGFTLEETQYF. CDR3 DNA: TGTGCCAGCAGCCTGGGTTTCACGCTAGAAGAGACCCAGTACTTC.

This chain connects TRBV5-8 to TRBJ1-3; D is ambiguous. V was shortened by 0 bases and J by 3 bases, with 7 bases between the two germline ends. The CDR3 spans 14 residues. Germline V CDR1 and CDR2: SGHTS, YDEGEE. CDR3 residues: CASSLVSGGNTIYF. CDR3 nucleotides: TGTGCCAGCAGCTTGGTCTCCGGTGGAAACACCATATATTTT.

The rearrangement uses TRBV6-6 and TRBJ2-7, with 8 bases that match TRBD1. J lost 6 bases, V lost 6 bases, and 13 bases had no gene match. CDR1 and CDR2 (germline): MNHNY, SVGAGI (reference sequence). The CDR3 has 15 amino acids. The CDR3 DNA sequence: TGTGCCAGCAGGCGGCAGGGGGCCTCCCTGGGCGAGCAGTACTTC. It is translated as CASRRQGASLGEQYF.

J is TRBJ2-3 and V is TRBV9; TRBD2 agrees at 14 bases. The CDR3 totals 17 residues. Germline-derived CDR1 and CDR2 are SGDLS and YYNGEE. V lost 3 bases and J lost 2; bases outside the gene matches: 5. The CDR3 DNA reads as TGTGCCAGCAGCGGGACTAGCGGGGGGCCCCACACAGATACGCAGTATTTT. This sequence encodes CASSGTSGGPHTDTQYF. Using reference TRBV9 and TRBJ2-3 for the parts outside the CDR3, the full variable domain is DSGVTQTPKHLITATGQRVTLRCSPRSGDLSVYWYQQSLDQGLQFLIQYYNGEERAKGNILERFSAQQFPDLHSELNLSSLELGDSALYFCASSGTSGGPHTDTQYFGPGTRLTVL.

The J gene is TRBJ1-1, the V gene TRBV2; possible D gene TRBD1, 5 bases. V dropped 5 bases and J dropped 12 bases, with 16 bases sitting between them. The length of the CDR3 is 12 residues. Germline V gene lookup returns CDR1 SNHLY and CDR2 FYNNEI. The CDR3 here is CASSRDPGATFF. CDR3 coding DNA: TGTGCCAGCAGTCGGGACCCCGGGGCAACTTTCTTT.

The genes are TRBV5-5 and TRBJ2-2; the D gene is possibly TRBD2 (6 bases). V lost 3 bases, J lost 2 bases, and 11 bases lay in between. Germline CDR1 is SGHKS and CDR2 is YYEKEE (reference sequence). The CDR3 runs to 15 residues. CDR3 sequence reads: CASSWRDGNTGELFF. The CDR3 DNA follows: TGTGCCAGCAGCTGGAGGGACGGTAACACCGGGGAGCTGTTTTTT.

This clone appeared a few times. V is TRBV30 and J is TRBJ2-7; D is unclear. The V gene's germline CDR1 is GTSNPN and CDR2 SVGIG (reference sequence). The CDR3 extends over 11 amino acids. Trimming removed 2 bases at V and 4 bases at J, with 6 bases between. CDR3: CAWSNRYEQYF. CDR3 in DNA: TGTGCCTGGAGTAATCGGTACGAGCAGTACTTC. Together with reference TRBV30 and TRBJ2-7, the CDR3 gives the full variable domain: SQTIHQWPATLVQPVGSPLSLECTVEGTSNPNLYWYRQAAGRGLQLLFYSVGIGQISSEVPQNLSASRPQDRQFILSSKKLLLSDSGFYLCAWSNRYEQYFGPGTRLTVT.

J is TRBJ2-7 and V is TRBV13; 9 positions match TRBD2. Germline-derived CDR1 and CDR2 are PRHDT and FYEKMQ (reference sequence). With 4 bases clipped from V and 0 bases from J, the junction kept 7 bases outside the gene matches. The CDR3 totals 16 residues. CDR3 amino acids: CASSWRLAESSYEQYF. The DNA for the CDR3 is TGTGCCAGCAGCTGGCGACTAGCGGAAAGCTCCTACGAGCAGTACTTC.

The rearrangement uses TRBV19 and TRBJ1-6; 9 bases align to TRBD1. This CDR3 contains 14 residues. The germline V gene has CDR1 LNHDA and CDR2 SQIVND (reference sequence). J lost 6 bases, V lost 9 bases, and 6 bases had no gene match. The DNA for the CDR3 is TGTGCCAGCGGACAGGGGTTGGGTAATTCACCCCTCCACTTT. Translating gives CASGQGLGNSPLHF.

This clone was seen a few times. The J gene is TRBJ2-3, the V gene TRBV7-6; maybe TRBD2 (6 bases). V dropped 0 bases and J dropped 3 bases, with 16 bases sitting between them. The CDR3 has 17 residues. CDR1 and CDR2 from the germline V gene are SGHVS and FNYEAQ. CDR3 nucleotide sequence: TGTGCCAGCAGCTTAGCGCCCTCATGGAGGGGTACAGATACGCAGTATTTT. Translated, it gives CASSLAPSWRGTDTQYF.

The gene calls are TRBV4-1 and TRBJ1-5; D remains ambiguous. Trimming took off 1 base at V and 4 bases at J, with 11 bases between the two ends. CDR1 MGHRA and CDR2 YSYEKL come from the germline V gene. The CDR3 loop spans 15 amino acids. CDR3 in amino acids: CASSQGAGGNQPQHF. CDR3 sequence (DNA): TGCGCCAGCAGCCAAGGGGCCGGAGGGAATCAGCCCCAGCATTTT.

The chain has TRBV5-1 and TRBJ1-2; D remains ambiguous. V was cut by 5 bases and J by 0 bases, with 14 bases left in between. Germline lookup yields CDR1 SGHRS and CDR2 YFSETQ. The CDR3 totals 15 residues. This CDR3 is CASSLEGNPNYGYTF. CDR3 nucleotides: TGCGCCAGCAGTCTGGAGGGAAACCCTAACTATGGCTACACCTTC.

The genes are TRBV5-1 and TRBJ2-7; perhaps TRBD2 as D (6 bases). CDR3 length: 13 amino acids. The V gene's germline CDR1 is SGHRS and CDR2 YFSETQ. Trimming shortened V by 3 bases and J by 3 bases, and 10 bases separated the two germline ends. Here the CDR3 reads CASSYQGGYEQYF. CDR3 DNA sequence: TGCGCCAGCAGCTATCAGGGAGGCTACGAGCAGTACTTC. Based on the CDR3 plus reference TRBV5-1 and TRBJ2-7, the full variable domain is KAGVTQTPRYLIKTRGQQVTLSCSPISGHRSVSWYQQTPGQGLQFLFEYFSETQRNKGNFPGRFSGRQFSNSRSEMNVSTLELGDSALYLCASSYQGGYEQYFGPGTRLTVT.

This sequence joins TRBV11-2 and TRBJ1-2, with D maybe TRBD1 (6 bases). This CDR3 spans 14 amino acids. From germline, CDR1 is SGHAT and CDR2 FQNNGV. V lost 5 bases to trimming and J lost 10 bases, with 20 bases between them. The CDR3 sequence: CASSPSRQAATYTF. The CDR3 nucleotides read TGTGCCAGCAGCCCTTCCAGACAGGCCGCGACCTACACCTTC.

The DNA for the CDR3 is TGTGCCAGCAGTGAGTGGGGTGAAGCTTTCTTT. Protein: CASSEWGEAFF. The chain couples TRBV2 to TRBJ1-1; unclear D gene. The CDR3 is 11 residues long. V was pared by 3 bases and J by 7 bases, with 6 bases between. The germline V gene has CDR1 SNHLY and CDR2 FYNNEI.

The chain links TRBV4-3 to TRBJ1-5; D possibly corresponds to TRBD1 (6 bases). Germline V gives CDR1 LGHNA, CDR2 YSLEER. CDR3 size: 14 residues. Trimming took off 0 bases at V and 6 bases at J, with 9 bases between the two ends. Here the CDR3 reads CASSQDPRGQPQHF. The CDR3 DNA reads TGCGCCAGCAGCCAAGACCCCAGGGGTCAGCCCCAGCATTTT.

V gene TRBV7-2 combines with J gene TRBJ2-3; no reliable D call. The germline V gene has CDR1 SGHTA and CDR2 FQGNSA. V lost 2 bases and J 3 bases, leaving 6 bases between the germline ends. The CDR3 spans 13 residues. The CDR3 DNA sequence: TGTGCCAGCAGCTTACAGTTTACAGATACGCAGTATTTT. Protein: CASSLQFTDTQYF.

V is TRBV7-3 and J is TRBJ2-1; 11 nucleotides match TRBD2. Germline CDR1 reads SGHTA; CDR2 reads FQGTGA. V lost 5 bases, J lost 10 bases, and 4 bases stayed unmatched. The CDR3 is 13 amino acids. The CDR3 coding sequence is TGTGCCAGCAGCCCCCGGACTAGCGGGGAGCAGTTCTTC. The encoded protein is CASSPRTSGEQFF.

The chain combines TRBV7-3 with TRBJ2-6; D perhaps matches TRBD1 (5 bases). The CDR3 has 15 amino acids. Trimming took 2 bases from V and 0 from J, leaving 5 bases between them. Germline V lookup: CDR1 SGHTA, CDR2 FQGTGA. The CDR3 DNA reads as TGTGCCAGCAGCTTAGACAGCTCTGGGGCCAACGTCCTGACTTTC. The encoded protein is CASSLDSSGANVLTF.

The rearrangement joins TRBV2 to TRBJ1-5; TRBD1 might be the D (5 bases). CDR3 length: 20 residues. Germline V gene sequence: CDR1 SNHLY, CDR2 FYNNEI. V gave up 3 bases and J gave up 2 bases, with 26 bases separating them. CDR3 in DNA: TGTGCCAGCAGTGAGCCCCGCACGGGACTACTGTCCTCAGGCAATCAGCCCCAGCATTTT. Protein sequence: CASSEPRTGLLSSGNQPQHF. The whole variable domain, remainder taken from reference TRBV2 and TRBJ1-5, is EPEVTQTPSHQVTQMGQEVILRCVPISNHLYFYWYRQILGQKVEFLVSFYNNEISEKSEIFDDQFSVERPDGSNFTLKIRSTKLEDSAMYFCASSEPRTGLLSSGNQPQHFGDGTRLSIL.

The V and J genes are TRBV5-8 and TRBJ1-1; a possible D gene is TRBD1 (5 bases). The V gene's germline CDR1 is SGHTS and CDR2 YDEGEE. V lost 4 bases and J 3 bases, leaving 19 bases between the germline ends. CDR3 length equals 16 residues. Here the CDR3 reads CASSHPSTWGDTEAFF. CDR3 DNA: TGTGCCAGCAGCCACCCCTCGACCTGGGGGGACACTGAAGCTTTCTTT.

The chain recombines TRBV19 with TRBJ1-1; TRBD1 matches at 9 bases. Germline V gene data show CDR1 as LNHDA and CDR2 as SQIVND (reference sequence). V lost 2 bases to trimming and J lost 6 bases; unmatched junction nucleotides: 13. The CDR3 extends over 17 amino acids. CDR3 sequence (DNA): TGTGCCAGTAGTATATCGCGCCGGACAGGGGAGATCCCTGAAGCTTTCTTT. Its translation is CASSISRRTGEIPEAFF.

This chain joins TRBV6-5 and TRBJ2-7; D is ambiguous. The V gene lost 5 bases and the J gene lost 4 bases, with 6 bases spanning the gap. The CDR3 runs to 11 residues. Germline CDR1 is MNHEY and CDR2 is SVGAGI. The CDR3 here is CASSELYEQYF. DNA for the CDR3: TGTGCCAGCAGTGAATTGTACGAGCAGTACTTC.